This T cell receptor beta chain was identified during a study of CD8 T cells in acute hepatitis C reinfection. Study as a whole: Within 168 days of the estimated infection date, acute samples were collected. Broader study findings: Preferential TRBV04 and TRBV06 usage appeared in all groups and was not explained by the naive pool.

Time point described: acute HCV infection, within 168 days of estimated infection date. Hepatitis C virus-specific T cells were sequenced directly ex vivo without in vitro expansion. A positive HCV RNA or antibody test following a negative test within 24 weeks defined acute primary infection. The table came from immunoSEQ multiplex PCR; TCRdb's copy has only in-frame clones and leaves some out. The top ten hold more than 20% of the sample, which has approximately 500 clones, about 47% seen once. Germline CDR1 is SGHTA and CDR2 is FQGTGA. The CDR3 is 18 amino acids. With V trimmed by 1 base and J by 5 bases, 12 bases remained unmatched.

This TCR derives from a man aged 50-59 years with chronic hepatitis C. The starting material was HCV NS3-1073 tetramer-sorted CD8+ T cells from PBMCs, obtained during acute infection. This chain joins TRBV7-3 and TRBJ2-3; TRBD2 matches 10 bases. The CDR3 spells CASSLIASGSPLGDTQYF. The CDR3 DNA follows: TGTGCCAGCAGCTTAATAGCTAGCGGGAGCCCTCTGGGAGATACGCAGTATTTT.